These T cell receptor beta chains were read from a single sample in a study of technical replicates of blood from several donors. Method: immunoSEQ multiplex PCR; TCRdb's copy keeps in-frame clones and lacks some. The data hold roughly 60,000 clones, with 91% observed a single time. Source material: PBMCs. The source is a human donor in good health. Some clones in this sample may be carry-over from other donors' samples. The CDR3 runs from the conserved cysteine through the conserved F or W. A D gene is named only where the DNA matches it firmly. Not every row has a clone size; where given, it reads once, few, many or a size class.

d_call j_call v_call clone_size cdr3_nt cdr3_aa
TRBD1 TRBJ2-1 TRBV5-1 . TGCGCCAGCAGCCAGGAGACAGGGGGTGAAAGTGAGCAGTTCTTC CASSQETGGESEQFF
TRBD1 TRBJ2-7 TRBV11-3 . TGTGCCAGCAGCGCCCGGACAGGGGACTTCTACGAGCAGTACTTC CASSARTGDFYEQYF
TRBD1 TRBJ1-4 TRBV29-1 . TGCAGCGGACTTAACCACGGGGGACAGGGGGATGAAAAACTGTTTTTT CSGLNHGGQGDEKLFF
TRBD2 TRBJ2-1 TRBV11-3 . TGTGCCAGCAGCCGACCCGGACTAGCGGGAGTCGTTGAGCAGTTCTTC CASSRPGLAGVVEQFF
TRBD1 TRBJ1-4 TRBV7-8 . TGTGCCAGCAGCCCGACAGGGCCCGGGAATCCCAATTCTAAACTGTTTTTT CASSPTGPGNPNSKLFF
TRBD1 TRBJ1-4 TRBV7-9 . TGTGCCAGCAGCTCGGGAGGGGGCTTGAATGAAAAACTGTTTTTT CASSSGGGLNEKLFF
TRBD1 TRBJ1-2 TRBV19 . TGTGCCAGTGCAGGGGGAGAGTCTAACTATGGCTACACCTTC CASAGGESNYGYTF
. TRBJ2-6 TRBV7-9 . TGTGCCAGCAGCTTGAGGGCGGGGGCCAACGTCCTGACTTTC CASSLRAGANVLTF
. TRBJ1-2 TRBV10-3 once TGTGCCATCATCCTTTTTGAGGGCCACTATGGCTACACCTTC CAIILFEGHYGYTF
TRBD1 TRBJ2-1 TRBV12-5 . TGTGCTAGTGGTTTGGGAGGGACAGGGGGCTGGAATGAGCAGTTCTTC CASGLGGTGGWNEQFF
. TRBJ1-1 TRBV4-1 . TGCGCCAGCAGCCCATGGACAGCGAACACTGAAGCTTTCTTT CASSPWTANTEAFF
. TRBJ2-7 TRBV29-1 . TGCAGCGCAGAAACAGAGAGCTACGAGCAGTACTTC CSAETESYEQYF
TRBD1 TRBJ2-5 TRBV4-3 few TGCGCCAGCAGCCCAGGGACAGGGGGTGTAGAGACCCAGTACTTC CASSPGTGGVETQYF
. TRBJ2-3 TRBV6-1 . TGTGCCAGCAGTGAAGACTTCACAGATACGCAGTATTTT CASSEDFTDTQYF
TRBD2 TRBJ2-2 TRBV2 . TGTGCCAGCAGGGGGACTAGCGGGGGGACCGGGGAGCTGTTTTTT CASRGTSGGTGELFF
. TRBJ2-5 TRBV5-6 once TGTGCCAGCAGCTTGGGACTCGAACAAGAGACCCAGTACTTC CASSLGLEQETQYF
. TRBJ2-2 TRBV18 . TGTGCCAGCTCACCTTGGCTTAGGGGGACGACGAACACCGGGGAGCTGTTTTTT CASSPWLRGTTNTGELFF
. TRBJ2-3 TRBV21-1 . TGTGCCAGCAGCCCTAGCGGGAGGCCCACAGATACGCAGTATTTT CASSPSGRPTDTQYF
. TRBJ1-3 TRBV7-6 few TGTGCCAGCAGTTCGACCCCGCGGGAGAACACCATATATTTT CASSSTPRENTIYF
TRBD1 TRBJ2-3 TRBV6-6 . TGTGCCAGCAGTTACCGGGACAGGACCCGCACAGATACGCAGTATTTT CASSYRDRTRTDTQYF
TRBD1 TRBJ1-2 TRBV6-1 once TGTGCCAGCAGTCTCGGGACAGGCCTATATGGCTACACCTTC CASSLGTGLYGYTF
TRBD2 TRBJ2-7 TRBV10-3 . TGTGCCATCAGTGTCCCGGGACTAGCGGGTCTCGAGCAGTACTTC CAISVPGLAGLEQYF
TRBD2 TRBJ2-7 TRBV7-9 once TGTGCCAGCAGCTTTCTCAGCGGGGAGAACTCCTACGAGCAGTACTTC CASSFLSGENSYEQYF
TRBD2 TRBJ2-7 TRBV4-3 . TGCGCCAGCAGCCATGAAGGCGGGAGGGCCAACGAGCAGTACTTC CASSHEGGRANEQYF